The text below deals with one T cell receptor (beta chain). These data come from a study of cytomegalovirus exposure and HLA in healthy donors. The primer mix had 60 Vbeta and 13 Jbeta primers. Assay: immunoSEQ multiplex PCR; the TCRdb copy retains only in-frame clones and omits some. In the table there are over 150,000 clones, roughly 80% of which are singletons. Germline V gene data show CDR1 as ENHRY and CDR2 as SYGVKD. The CDR3 spans 16 residues. Trimming at V came to 4 bases and at J to 0 bases, leaving 8 bases not matched to a gene. The clonotype originates from a man aged 45-60 years in good health and CMV-seropositive. V usage is TRBV10-3 and J usage is TRBJ1-2; 7 nucleotides agree with TRBD1. Sequencing used PBMCs. CDR3 region: CAISGGQAPANYGYTF. The CDR3 DNA is TGTGCCATCAGTGGCGGACAGGCCCCGGCTAACTATGGCTACACCTTC.